These T cell receptor beta chains were read from a single sample in a study of T cells in Graves' hyperthyroidism and ophthalmopathy. TCRdb fed the multiplex PCR reads into MiXCR, producing one record per CDR3 protein. The repertoire holds some 760,000 distinct CDR3 sequences, with 14% as singletons. The sample taken for sequencing was blood. The receptors come from a woman aged 18 to 35 with Graves' hyperthyroidism. The CDR3 runs from the conserved cysteine through the conserved F or W. Each record gives: V gene, clone size, J gene, D gene, CDR3 DNA, CDR3 protein. A D gene is named only where the DNA matches it firmly. Clone size is not always given. Where it is, it says once, few, many or a class for expanded clones.

TRBV11-2,many,TRBJ2-7,TRBD2,TGTGCCAGCAGGGCCGGGACTAGCGGGAGGATCAGCTCCTACGAGCAGTACTTC,CASRAGTSGRISSYEQYF
TRBV28,many,TRBJ1-5,.,TGTGCCAGCAGTTTACCCCGTAGTAATCAGCCCCAGCATTTT,CASSLPRSNQPQHF
TRBV6-2/TRBV6-3,many,TRBJ2-2,TRBD2,TGTGCCAGCAGAGCCGGGGGGGCGAACACCGGGGAGCTGTTTTTT,CASRAGGANTGELFF
TRBV6-2/TRBV6-3,many,TRBJ2-2,TRBD1,TGTGCCAGCAGTTACCTTGGTGGGACAGCGAACACCGGGGAGCTGTTTTTT,CASSYLGGTANTGELFF
TRBV7-8,many,TRBJ2-7,TRBD2,TGTGCCAGCAGCACGCCGGGACTAGCGGATTACGAGCAGTACTTC,CASSTPGLADYEQYF
TRBV6-1,many,TRBJ1-5,TRBD1,TGTGCCAGCAGGGACAGGGAATTTCAGCCCCAGCATTTT,CASRDREFQPQHF
TRBV20-1,many,TRBJ2-7,TRBD2,TGCAGTGCGGGGGGGGTTGGCGGGCCAAGCGAGCAGTACTTC,CSAGGVGGPSEQYF
TRBV12-5,.,TRBJ2-7,TRBD2,TGTGCTAGTGGTTCCAGAGGACTAGCGGGGGGACGGTCCTACGAGCAGTACTTC,CASGSRGLAGGRSYEQYF
TRBV19,.,TRBJ2-3,.,TGTGCCAGTAGTATAGAGAGCAATACGCAGTATTTT,CASSIESNTQYF
TRBV19,.,TRBJ2-1,.,TGTGCCAGTAGTATAGCTAGACCCTACAATGAGCAGTTCTTC,CASSIARPYNEQFF
TRBV11-3,few,TRBJ1-1,.,TGTGCCAGCAGCTTAGCCCCGCTTAGCACTGAAGCTTTCTTT,CASSLAPLSTEAFF
TRBV7-9,few,TRBJ1-5,.,TGTGCCAGCAGCCCTCAGAATAGCAATCAGCCCCAGCATTTT,CASSPQNSNQPQHF
TRBV3-1,few,TRBJ2-1,TRBD2,TGTGCCAGCACCGTACTGGCGGGAGGGGTGAACAATGAGCAGTTCTTC,CASTVLAGGVNNEQFF
TRBV6-1,many,TRBJ2-3,TRBD2,TGTGCCAGCAGTGGTCCTAGCGGGATCACAGATACGCAGTATTTT,CASSGPSGITDTQYF
TRBV4-1,.,TRBJ2-4,.,TGCGCCAGCAGCCGAGAAGCGACACGGCGAAACGACATTCAGTACTTC,CASSREATRRNDIQYF
TRBV2,many,TRBJ2-1,TRBD2,TGTGCCAGCAATGTCCTAGCGGGAGGGCCGAATGAGCAGTTCTTC,CASNVLAGGPNEQFF
TRBV30,.,TRBJ2-7,.,TGTGCCTGGAGTCCGAGACAGCCACTCGAGCAGTACTTC,CAWSPRQPLEQYF
TRBV24-1,few,TRBJ2-1,TRBD1,TGTGCCACCAGTGATTTCACAGGGGTTGGGGTTGGTGAGCAGTTCTTC,CATSDFTGVGVGEQFF
TRBV11-2,.,TRBJ1-2,.,TGTGCCAGCAGCTTTTGGGGTCTTGGGACGGGTGTAATCGACTACACCTTC,CASSFWGLGTGVIDYTF
TRBV7-9,few,TRBJ2-7,TRBD1,TGTGCCAGCAGCTTAGTTCCCGGACAGGGGATCTACGAGCAGTACTTC,CASSLVPGQGIYEQYF
TRBV14,.,TRBJ2-1,TRBD2,TGTGCCAGCAGCCAAGAGGCAACGGGAGGGCCGAATGAGCAGTTCTTC,CASSQEATGGPNEQFF
TRBV7-8,many,TRBJ1-5,TRBD1,TGTGCCAGCAGCCACCGGGACAGGGGTAGCAATCAGCCCCAGCATTTT,CASSHRDRGSNQPQHF
TRBV5-5,.,TRBJ1-5,.,TGTGCCAGCAGCATGGGAAATAGCAATCAGCCCCAGCATTTT,CASSMGNSNQPQHF
TRBV7-6,.,TRBJ2-7,TRBD1,TGTGCCAGCAGCTCGGGACAGGGGCTTAGCTACGAGCAGTACTTC,CASSSGQGLSYEQYF
TRBV7-8,many,TRBJ2-7,.,TGTGCCAGCAGCTTTATTCTAGTCCCCTACGAGCAGTACTTC,CASSFILVPYEQYF
TRBV7-9,many,TRBJ2-3,TRBD2,TGTGCCAGCAGCCAGGGGACTAGCCCCGCAGATACGCAGTATTTT,CASSQGTSPADTQYF
TRBV10-3,few,TRBJ1-4,.,TGTGCCATCAGCCGTGGGGCGGAAAAACTGTTTTTT,CAISRGAEKLFF
TRBV19,few,TRBJ2-3,TRBD2,TGTGCCAGTAGCCTCGAGAGCGGGAGGCTGGATACGCAGTATTTT,CASSLESGRLDTQYF
TRBV12-3/TRBV12-4,many,TRBJ1-2,.,TGTGCCAGCAGTAGAGACAGAGAAGCTAACTATGGCTACACCTTC,CASSRDREANYGYTF
TRBV12-3/TRBV12-4,many,TRBJ2-1,.,TGTGCCAGCAGTTTAGCGTCGGCAGCCGCTACGGAGCAGTTCTTC,CASSLASAAATEQFF
TRBV5-1,few,TRBJ1-4,.,TGCGCCAGCAGCCCTTTAAAGGGCCCCGAAAAACTGTTTTTT,CASSPLKGPEKLFF
TRBV20-1,many,TRBJ2-1,.,TGCAGTGCTAGACCCGGGGCAGGCTCCTACAATGAGCAGTTCTTC,CSARPGAGSYNEQFF
TRBV7-9,many,TRBJ1-1,.,TGTGCCAGCAGTACTCGAGGGAGACGGACAATGAACACTGAAGCTTTCTTT,CASSTRGRRTMNTEAFF
TRBV29-1,few,TRBJ1-1,.,TGCAGCATTTGGACGGGGAAGGTGACTGAAGCTTTCTTT,CSIWTGKVTEAFF
TRBV19,.,TRBJ2-7,TRBD1,TGTGCCAGTAGTATAGAATCAACAGGGGAATACGAGCAGTACTTC,CASSIESTGEYEQYF
TRBV28,.,TRBJ1-1,TRBD1,TGTGCCAGCAGTGGACCACTAAGCAGGGGGCTTGACACTGAAGCTTTCTTT,CASSGPLSRGLDTEAFF
TRBV15,few,TRBJ1-2,.,TGTGCCACCAGCCCAGGGTTGGAGTACAATGGCTACACCTTC,CATSPGLEYNGYTF
TRBV20-1,few,TRBJ2-1,TRBD1,TGCAGTGCCACCACAGGGGGCTCTTGGAATGAGCAGTTCTTC,CSATTGGSWNEQFF
TRBV7-2,.,TRBJ1-1,.,TGTGCCAGCAGCCGCCCCCCCGGGGGGAGCACTGAAGCTTTCTTT,CASSRPPGGSTEAFF
TRBV7-9,.,TRBJ2-3,TRBD2,TGTGCCAGCGGACCGTTCCCAAGACTAGCGGGAGGGAGTAGCACAGATACGCAGTATTTT,CASGPFPRLAGGSSTDTQYF
TRBV30,many,TRBJ2-7,TRBD1,TGTGCCTGGAGGAAACAGGGGGCCTACGAGCAGTACTTC,CAWRKQGAYEQYF
TRBV4-1,.,TRBJ1-5,.,TGCGCCAGCAGCCAGACCAGGGAGATTCATCAGCCCCAGCATTTT,CASSQTREIHQPQHF
TRBV7-9,few,TRBJ2-3,.,TGTGCCAGCAGCTCCTACTTCACAGATACGCAGTATTTT,CASSSYFTDTQYF
TRBV19,few,TRBJ2-1,TRBD1,TGTGCCAGTAGTACCCGGGACAGGGGGGCCGATGAGCAGTTCTTC,CASSTRDRGADEQFF
TRBV5-4,.,TRBJ1-1,TRBD1,TGTGCCAGCAGCCAGACCGGGACAGGACTAGACTTTGGGAACACTGAAGCTTTCTTT,CASSQTGTGLDFGNTEAFF
TRBV20-1,many,TRBJ2-4,.,TGCAGTGCCCTCGGGACTTCCAAAAACATTCAGTACTTC,CSALGTSKNIQYF
TRBV7-2,few,TRBJ2-5,.,TGTGCCAGCAACCCCTATCGGCCAGACGGGGTACAAGAGACCCAGTACTTC,CASNPYRPDGVQETQYF
TRBV12-3/TRBV12-4,many,TRBJ2-3,TRBD2,TGTGCCAGCAGTTTAAGCGGACTAGCGGGAGGAGGGGTGAGCACAGATACGCAGTATTTT,CASSLSGLAGGGVSTDTQYF
TRBV28,.,TRBJ2-7,.,TGTGCCAGCAGTCGGAGGCGACTTTCCTACGAGCAGTACTTC,CASSRRRLSYEQYF
TRBV20-1,.,TRBJ2-7,TRBD2,TGCAGTGCTGAAGATGAGCGGGAGGGCCACGAGCAGTACTTC,CSAEDEREGHEQYF
TRBV18,many,TRBJ2-1,.,TGTGCCAGCTCACCGGACAGACTAAGCTACAATGAGCAGTTCTTC,CASSPDRLSYNEQFF
TRBV27,.,TRBJ2-7,TRBD1,TGTGCCAGCATGAGCTCGGGACAGGGGCCTAAGGAGCAGTACTTC,CASMSSGQGPKEQYF
TRBV18,many,TRBJ2-7,.,TGTGCCAGCTCACGGGTTAAACAGGACCTCGGCGAGCAGTACTTC,CASSRVKQDLGEQYF
TRBV20-1,many,TRBJ1-2,.,TGCAGTTGTAGGGCAGGGGCCTTGACTGGCTACACCTTC,CSCRAGALTGYTF
TRBV13,many,TRBJ2-7,.,TGTGCCAGCAGCTTACGACTAACCTACGAGCAGTACTTC,CASSLRLTYEQYF
TRBV19,.,TRBJ2-1,TRBD2,TGTGCCAGTAGACTTAGCGGGAGAAGCTCCTACAATGAGCAGTTCTTC,CASRLSGRSSYNEQFF
TRBV10-1,few,TRBJ2-3,.,TGCGCCAGCAGCTGGGACGGCACAGATACGCAGTATTTT,CASSWDGTDTQYF
TRBV2,few,TRBJ2-6,.,TGTGCCAGCAGTGAATGGGCTGCGGACGCACTGAGGGGGGCCAACGTCCTGACTTTC,CASSEWAADALRGANVLTF
TRBV19,many,TRBJ1-1,.,TGTGCCAGTAGTTCCCCGGGACATATTTCTGAAGCTTTCTTT,CASSSPGHISEAFF
TRBV12-3/TRBV12-4,many,TRBJ2-2,.,TGTGCCAGCAGTCTAACCCCGAACACCGGGGAGCTGTTTTTT,CASSLTPNTGELFF